Listed below are T cell receptor beta chains from one sample, sequenced in a study of blood T cells in healthy people across ages. One entry per CDR3 protein, called by TCRdb with MiXCR from the 5' RACE reads. The sample includes some 670,000 distinct CDR3 sequences, roughly half of them seen just once. Sequenced: blood. The receptors were sampled from an elderly woman in good health. The CDR3 runs from the conserved cysteine through the conserved F or W. Each record gives: D gene, J gene, V gene, clone size, CDR3 protein, CDR3 DNA. A D gene is named only where the DNA matches it firmly. Some rows mark clone size as missing; the rest say once, few, many or name a class of expanded clone.

NA,TRBJ2-1,TRBV7-9,many,CASSFSSFVNEQFF,TGTGCCAGCAGCTTTTCTAGTTTTGTCAATGAGCAGTTCTTC
NA,TRBJ2-7,TRBV9,many,CASSEDISYEQYF,TGTGCCAGCAGCGAGGACATTTCCTACGAGCAGTACTTC
NA,TRBJ2-2,TRBV5-1,NA,CASSSTGPTGELFF,TGCGCCAGCAGCTCGACAGGTCCCACCGGGGAGCTGTTTTTT
TRBD1,TRBJ1-1,TRBV10-3,NA,CAISGTGTGVTEAFF,TGTGCCATCAGCGGAACCGGGACAGGAGTCACTGAAGCTTTCTTT
NA,TRBJ2-7,TRBV6-5,once,CASRPGDKPYEQYF,TGTGCCAGCAGACCTGGGGACAAACCCTACGAGCAGTACTTC
TRBD1,TRBJ2-7,TRBV20-1,few,CSARDFRLDRNEQYF,TGCAGTGCTAGAGATTTCCGACTGGACAGGAACGAGCAGTACTTC
NA,TRBJ2-7,TRBV25-1,NA,CASSGFLTGGYEQYF,TGTGCCAGCAGTGGGTTCTTGACAGGCGGATACGAGCAGTACTTC
TRBD2,TRBJ2-3,TRBV13,NA,CASSSKPGTGGGRTDTQYF,TGTGCCAGCAGCTCAAAACCCGGGACTGGCGGGGGGCGCACAGATACGCAGTATTTT
TRBD1,TRBJ2-3,TRBV5-1,NA,CASRKQGVTTDTQYF,TGCGCCAGCAGAAAACAGGGGGTGACCACAGATACGCAGTATTTT
TRBD2,TRBJ2-7,TRBV3-1,NA,CASSQGGDYIYEQYF,TGTGCCAGCAGCCAAGGGGGGGACTACATCTACGAGCAGTACTTC
NA,TRBJ1-5,TRBV5-1,few,CASSPVGGGNQPQHF,TGCGCCAGCAGCCCCGTCGGGGGGGGCAATCAGCCCCAGCATTTT
NA,TRBJ1-1,TRBV10-3,once,CAISATGVSMNTEAFF,TGTGCCATCAGTGCCACGGGCGTTAGCATGAACACTGAAGCTTTCTTT
NA,TRBJ2-3,TRBV7-6,NA,CASSLGGAEGTDTQYF,TGTGCCAGCAGCTTAGGGGGGGCCGAAGGTACAGATACGCAGTATTTT
NA,TRBJ1-6,TRBV7-2,many,CASSLGGRWGYNSPLHF,TGTGCCAGCAGCTTAGGCGGCCGGTGGGGTTATAATTCACCCCTCCACTTT
NA,TRBJ1-2,TRBV27,NA,CASSPGGVFYGYTF,TGTGCCAGCAGTCCCGGGGGGGTTTTCTATGGCTACACCTTC
TRBD2,TRBJ2-1,TRBV10-3,few,CAISGREGDEQFF,TGTGCCATCTCGGGTCGGGAGGGCGATGAGCAGTTCTTC
NA,TRBJ1-2,TRBV4-3,NA,CASSQEPANYGYTF,TGCGCCAGCAGCCAAGAGCCAGCTAACTATGGCTACACCTTC
NA,TRBJ2-3,TRBV5-1,NA,CASSLALSTDTQYF,TGCGCCAGCAGCTTGGCCCTTAGCACAGATACGCAGTATTTT
NA,TRBJ2-7,TRBV29-1,NA,CSVSYRDPRDEQYF,TGCAGCGTTAGTTATCGGGACCCCCGGGACGAGCAGTACTTC
NA,TRBJ2-1,TRBV20-1,NA,CSQSRDNEQFF,TGCAGCCAGTCCAGGGACAATGAGCAGTTCTTC
TRBD2,TRBJ2-5,TRBV3-1,NA,CASSQDPSGGQETQYF,TGTGCCAGCAGCCAAGATCCTAGCGGGGGACAAGAGACCCAGTACTTC
NA,TRBJ2-1,TRBV12-5,NA,CASGLGRSSYNEQFF,TGTGCTAGTGGTTTGGGCAGGAGCTCCTACAATGAGCAGTTCTTC
NA,TRBJ2-3,TRBV27,NA,CASSLSQTRARGTDTQYF,TGTGCCAGCAGTTTATCCCAGACTAGAGCGAGGGGCACAGATACGCAGTATTTT
NA,TRBJ1-6,TRBV4-2,NA,CASSQVGLRVLAGNSPLHF,TGTGCCAGCAGCCAAGTGGGACTAAGGGTATTGGCAGGGAACTCACCCCTCCACTTT